Each of the 28 T cell receptor beta chains below was sequenced from the same sample in a study of T cell changes during pregnancy in multiple sclerosis. TCRdb's table, derived via immunoSEQ multiplex PCR, lists solely in-frame clones and lacks some. The sample yields roughly 75,000 clones, 89% seen once. The input for sequencing was peripheral blood, taken before pregnancy. Receptors originate from a female donor with multiple sclerosis, enrolled in a pregnancy study.

The chain links TRBV5-6 to TRBJ1-6, with 7 bases aligning to TRBD1. There are 14 residues in the CDR3. The junction had 1 base not matched to a gene; V was cut back by 0 bases and J by 7 bases. Germline lookup yields CDR1 SGHDT and CDR2 YYEEEE. DNA of the CDR3: TGTGCCAGCAGCTTGGGACAGGGAAATTCACCCCTCCACTTT. Translating it yields CASSLGQGNSPLHF.

The V gene is TRBV9, the J gene TRBJ1-2; 7 bases agree with TRBD1. V shed 0 bases, J shed 4 bases, and the junction held 12 bases outside the gene matches. This CDR3 region has 17 residues. Germline-derived CDR1 and CDR2 are SGDLS and YYNGEE. This CDR3 is CASSVGRQGTLGYGYTF. CDR3 nucleotide sequence: TGTGCCAGCAGCGTAGGGCGACAGGGAACCCTCGGCTATGGCTACACCTTC.

The sample holds one count of this clone. The chain couples TRBV6-1 to TRBJ2-3; 10 bases fit TRBD2. The J segment lost 1 base and the V segment lost 7 bases, leaving 5 bases of the junction unmatched. The CDR3 runs to 15 residues. The germline CDR1 and CDR2 sequences are MNHNS and SASEGT. The CDR3 region is CASKLLAGGTDTQYF. CDR3 DNA sequence: TGTGCCAGCAAGCTCCTAGCGGGGGGCACAGATACGCAGTATTTT.

The rearrangement joins TRBV5-4 to TRBJ1-1, with 8 bases that match TRBD1. Trimming removed 5 bases from V and 8 bases from J; junction bases left unmatched: 8. This CDR3 comprises 13 residues. Per the germline V gene, CDR1 is SGHNT and CDR2 is YYREEE (reference sequence). The CDR3 protein is CASRKSTGGEAFF. The CDR3 region has the DNA TGTGCCAGCAGGAAATCAACAGGGGGGGAAGCTTTCTTT.

This clone was counted a single time. The CDR3 here is CASRPTQGDQPQHF. CDR3 in DNA: TGTGCCAGCAGGCCTACCCAAGGGGATCAGCCCCAGCATTTT. The chain uses TRBV2 and TRBJ1-5, with D maybe TRBD1 (5 bases). Trimming stripped 6 bases from V and 5 bases from J, with 14 bases between. The CDR3 covers 14 residues. Germline lookup yields CDR1 SNHLY and CDR2 FYNNEI.

This chain joins TRBV6-1 and TRBJ1-1, with 8 positions matching TRBD1. This CDR3 has 13 residues. The V gene's germline CDR1 is MNHNS and CDR2 SASEGT. The J segment lost 4 bases and the V segment lost 7 bases, leaving 5 bases of the junction unmatched. In nucleotides, the CDR3 is TGTGCCAGCAAGGACAGGGAGGCCACTGAAGCTTTCTTT. As protein: CASKDREATEAFF.

This chain connects TRBV7-2 to TRBJ2-7, with D possibly TRBD1 on 5 matching bases. Deletions cut 2 bases from V and 3 bases from J, with 11 bases between. This CDR3 contains 14 residues. CDR1 and CDR2 (germline): SGHTA, FQGNSA. The CDR3 DNA reads as TGTGCCAGCAGCTTATGGGCCGACAGCTACGAGCAGTACTTC. It translates to CASSLWADSYEQYF.

CDR3 sequence (DNA): TGTGCCAGCAGCCCGAGTGGGGAGACAAATTCACCCCTCCACTTT. Its protein is CASSPSGETNSPLHF. J is TRBJ1-6 and V is TRBV6-4; D not resolved. Per germline, CDR1 MRHNA and CDR2 SNTAGT. Trimming left V 6 bases short and J 7 bases short, with 16 bases between. The CDR3 is made up of 15 amino acids.

The chain is built from TRBV5-1 and TRBJ1-1; D uncertain. With 5 bases removed from V and 2 bases from J, the gap between germline ends came to 13 bases. The CDR3 totals 14 residues. Germline V lookup: CDR1 SGHRS, CDR2 YFSETQ. The CDR3 protein is CASRRGRENTEAFF. The CDR3 nucleotides read TGCGCCAGCAGGAGAGGCAGAGAAAACACTGAAGCTTTCTTT.

The CDR3 DNA follows: TGTGCCAGCTCACCTCCCGGGACAGGGGGAGAGACCCAGTACTTC. Its protein product is CASSPPGTGGETQYF. This chain joins TRBV18 and TRBJ2-5, with 11 bases matching TRBD1. With 3 bases clipped from V and 4 bases from J, the junction kept 4 bases outside the gene matches. There are 15 residues in the CDR3. From germline, CDR1 is KGHSH and CDR2 LQKENI.

This chain joins TRBV2 and TRBJ2-1, with 10 bases matching TRBD2. Germline V gene sequence: CDR1 SNHLY, CDR2 FYNNEI. The junction had 3 bases not matched to a gene; V was cut back by 8 bases and J by 5 bases. The CDR3 consists of 13 residues. CDR3: CASETSGDNEQFF. The CDR3, as DNA: TGTGCCAGCGAAACTAGCGGGGACAATGAGCAGTTCTTC.

The chain combines TRBV5-1 with TRBJ1-1, with 7 bases that match TRBD1. The V segment lost 4 bases and the J segment 5 bases; nucleotides outside the gene matches: 11. The CDR3 length is 15 residues. CDR1 and CDR2 (germline): SGHRS, YFSETQ. The CDR3 nucleotides read TGCGCCAGCAGCCCACGGACAGGCGGTGGGACTGAAGCTTTCTTT. This translates into CASSPRTGGGTEAFF.

The CDR3 reads CASTNAGTGRTEAFF. DNA for the CDR3: TGTGCCAGCACCAATGCCGGGACAGGGAGAACTGAAGCTTTCTTT. The chain is built from TRBV7-2 and TRBJ1-1; TRBD1 matches 9 bases. V gave up 7 bases and J gave up 5 bases; unmatched junction bases: 11. Germline values: CDR1 SGHTA, CDR2 FQGNSA. The CDR3 consists of 15 residues. Full variable domain (outside the CDR3, taken from reference TRBV7-2 and TRBJ1-1): GAGVSQSPSNKVTEKGKDVELRCDPISGHTALYWYRQSLGQGLEFLIYFQGNSAPDKSGLPSDRFSAERTGGSVSTLTIQRTQQEDSAVYLCASTNAGTGRTEAFFGQGTRLTVV.

In DNA form, the CDR3 reads TGTGCCAGCAGCCCGGTGAACACCGGGGAGCTGTTTTTT. Translation: CASSPVNTGELFF. This chain connects TRBV5-5 to TRBJ2-2; D unclear. Germline V gene sequence: CDR1 SGHKS, CDR2 YYEKEE (reference sequence). CDR3 length: 13 residues. V lost 4 bases, J lost 1 base, and 5 bases lay in between.

The chain uses TRBV4-1 and TRBJ1-2; TRBD1 agrees at 10 bases. The junction had 9 bases not matched to a gene; V was cut back by 0 bases and J by 8 bases. This CDR3 spans 16 amino acids. From germline, CDR1 is MGHRA and CDR2 YSYEKL. CDR3 nucleotides: TGCGCCAGCAGCCAAGATTGGACAGGGGGTCGGGGCGGCTACACCTTC. This gives the protein CASSQDWTGGRGGYTF.

The V call is TRBV6-6, the J call TRBJ1-2, with D hard to call. The V and J ends lost 2 bases and 8 bases respectively, with 18 bases between them. The CDR3 is 15 amino acids. The germline gives CDR1 MNHNY, CDR2 SVGAGI (reference sequence). This chain's CDR3 is CASSYPIGSHLGYTF. CDR3 DNA sequence: TGTGCCAGCAGTTACCCTATCGGGTCTCACCTGGGCTACACCTTC.

Notes on this clone: A junction boundary mismatches the germline segment, possibly from a read error. Other DNA sequences within the sample encode an identical CDR3. J is TRBJ1-1 and V is TRBV29-1; 12 bases match TRBD1. CDR3 size: 15 residues. The V gene's germline CDR1 is SQVTM and CDR2 ANQGSEA. CDR3 residues: CSVPGTGGVNTEAFF. The CDR3 coding sequence is TGCAGCGTTCCCGGGACAGGGGGCGTGAACACTGAAGCCTTCTTT.

The gene calls are TRBV21-1 and TRBJ2-1; the DNA was not compared with TRBD1, the D call given in the table. TRBV21-1 is classified as a pseudogene. There are 16 residues in the CDR3. The CDR3 region has the DNA TGTGCCAGCAGCATCGGACAGGGCGAGAGGTCCAATGAGCAGTTCTTC. This translates into CASSIGQGERSNEQFF.

V is TRBV5-1 and J is TRBJ2-7, with 11 positions matching TRBD1. J gave up 3 bases and V 4 bases, and 6 bases lay outside the gene matches. CDR1 is SGHRS and CDR2 is YFSETQ in the germline V gene. The CDR3 has 15 amino acids. CDR3 nucleotide sequence: TGCGCCAGCAGCCCTACCGGGACAGGGGGCTACGAGCAGTACTTC. Translation gives CASSPTGTGGYEQYF.

This clone was seen just once. The rearrangement links TRBV5-1 to TRBJ2-7; TRBD2 agrees at 8 bases. V lost 4 bases and J lost 3; bases outside the gene matches: 9. Germline V CDR1 and CDR2: SGHRS, YFSETQ. The CDR3 has 15 residues. This CDR3 is CASSLVGRGGYEQYF. The CDR3, as DNA: TGCGCCAGCAGCCTGGTCGGGAGGGGAGGCTACGAGCAGTACTTC.

The V gene is TRBV15, the J gene TRBJ2-3; 8 nucleotides agree with TRBD1. Germline V CDR1 and CDR2: LNHNV, YYDKDF (reference sequence). The CDR3 contains 15 residues. The junction had 10 bases not matched to a gene; V was cut back by 5 bases and J by 6 bases. The CDR3 loop is CATSPPGQGWDTQYF. The CDR3 coding sequence is TGTGCCACCAGCCCCCCAGGACAGGGCTGGGATACGCAGTATTTT.

The CDR3 loop reads CASSPLALQETQYF. The CDR3 DNA sequence: TGTGCCAGCAGCCCCCTTGCACTGCAAGAGACCCAGTACTTC. The chain employs TRBV5-6 and TRBJ2-5; D ambiguous. The CDR3 totals 14 residues. V lost 4 bases and J 2 bases, leaving 12 bases between the germline ends. In germline, CDR1 is SGHDT, CDR2 YYEEEE.

V is TRBV7-3 and J is TRBJ2-2; the D is unclear. V was cut by 2 bases and J by 4 bases, with 8 bases left in between. Per germline, CDR1 SGHTA and CDR2 FQGTGA. CDR3 length: 14 amino acids. The CDR3 loop reads CASSLEPRTGELFF. The CDR3 nucleotides read TGTGCCAGCAGCTTAGAGCCTCGCACCGGGGAGCTGTTTTTT. Combining the CDR3 with reference TRBV7-3 and TRBJ2-2 gives the whole variable domain GAGVSQTPSNKVTEKGKYVELRCDPISGHTALYWYRQSLGQGPEFLIYFQGTGAADDSGLPNDRFFAVRPEGSVSTLKIQRTERGDSAVYLCASSLEPRTGELFFGEGSRLTVL.

This chain uses TRBV6-5 with TRBJ2-5; possible D gene TRBD1, 6 bases. The CDR3 is 12 residues long. Trimming took 9 bases from V and 4 from J, leaving 12 bases between them. The germline CDR1 and CDR2 sequences are MNHEY and SVGAGI. This chain's CDR3 is CASTGSLETQYF. CDR3 DNA sequence: TGTGCCAGTACAGGGTCGCTAGAGACCCAGTACTTC.

This clone has more than one count but fewer than ten. The chain carries TRBV6-5 and TRBJ1-6; D unclear. Germline loops: CDR1 MNHEY, CDR2 SVGAGI. The CDR3 is made up of 13 amino acids. V lost 8 bases to trimming and J lost 3 bases, with 8 bases between them. This CDR3 reads CASAGRYNSPLHF. CDR3 in DNA: TGTGCCAGCGCAGGCCGCTATAATTCACCCCTCCACTTT.

The CDR3 DNA follows: TGTGCCAGCAGTTTGTCGGGACAGAACAGAAGGGGTGAAGCTTTCTTT. This sequence encodes CASSLSGQNRRGEAFF. V usage is TRBV28 and J usage is TRBJ1-1; TRBD1 matches at 7 bases. CDR3 size: 16 residues. Germline V CDR1 and CDR2: MDHEN, SYDVKM. V dropped 3 bases and J dropped 7; count of bases not matched to a gene: 14.

The rearrangement joins TRBV30 to TRBJ2-1; 10 bases line up with TRBD1. The trim removed 7 bases at V and 4 bases at J, leaving 7 bases unmatched. The CDR3 has 14 residues. Germline values: CDR1 GTSNPN, CDR2 SVGIG (reference sequence). The DNA for the CDR3 is TGTGCCTCCGGGGACAGGGGACTGTACAATGAGCAGTTCTTC. It yields the protein CASGDRGLYNEQFF.

The chain uses TRBV6-5 and TRBJ2-2; TRBD2 matches at 7 bases. This CDR3 has 16 residues. Trimming removed 0 bases from V and 5 bases from J; junction bases left unmatched: 6. Germline V gives CDR1 MNHEY, CDR2 SVGAGI. CDR3 loop: CASSYSSQRGTGELFF. The CDR3, as DNA: TGTGCCAGCAGTTACTCGTCCCAGCGGGGTACCGGGGAGCTGTTTTTT.